This is a list of T cell receptor beta chains from one sample in a study of T cell clones after liver transplantation. The data were produced by immunoSEQ multiplex PCR, yet TCRdb's version contains in-frame clones alone and is incomplete. This sample has more than 95,000 clones; roughly four fifths occur once, and the top ten carry about 0.89%. The input for sequencing was CD4+ T cells from blood, taken before liver transplant. Receptors originate from a human donor who received a liver transplant. Both conserved end residues are part of each CDR3.

length,V,J,CDR3
16,TRBV5-1,TRBJ2-1,CASSLALAGGNNEQFF
13,TRBV10-3,TRBJ1-2,CAIRGEGFYGYTF
13,TRBV19,TRBJ1-1,CARFLDRSPEAFF
14,TRBV28,TRBJ2-7,CASRGTGGAYEQYF
14,TRBV30,TRBJ1-2,CAWSVLGRSYGYTF
16,TRBV4-1,TRBJ1-3,CASSQVGRRSGNTIYF
13,TRBV19,TRBJ1-5,CASTPGQNQPQHF
15,TRBV18,TRBJ2-5,CASSPFSGIQETQYF
16,TRBV19,TRBJ2-6,CASSIWRTTGANVLTF
12,TRBV6-5,TRBJ2-1,CASRRGYNEQFF
14,TRBV2,TRBJ1-5,CASSEGRGAQPQHF
13,TRBV30,TRBJ2-2,CAWSLQGNGELFF
15,TRBV6-5,TRBJ1-3,CASSYGQLSGNTIYF
13,TRBV7-2,TRBJ1-3,CASSFDPGNTIYF
14,TRBV28,TRBJ2-2,CASRRLYNTGELFF
15,TRBV5-1,TRBJ2-7,CASSPGGLAAYEQYF
14,TRBV2,TRBJ2-7,CASSESGLPNEQYF
16,TRBV7-8,TRBJ2-7,CASSSFGQVGSYEQYF
15,TRBV2,TRBJ1-2,CASSPQGQANYGYTF
14,TRBV14,TRBJ2-2,CASSQLWTTGELFF
16,TRBV5-5,TRBJ2-2,CASSLLGAPNTGELFF
15,TRBV5-4,TRBJ2-1,CASSLTGGSYNEQFF
13,TRBV6-5,TRBJ2-7,CASSRDPSYEQYF
14,TRBV6-5,TRBJ1-6,CASSWTGGGSPLHF
13,TRBV27,TRBJ1-1,CASSFVPESEAFF
15,TRBV7-9,TRBJ2-3,CASRRRTSGTDTQYF
15,TRBV7-3,TRBJ2-1,CASSLRAGAPGEQFF
13,TRBV6-5,TRBJ1-6,CASSREFNSPLHF
13,TRBV5-6,TRBJ2-3,CASSLEAGDTQYF
11,TRBV21-1,TRBJ2-7,CASSKVDEQYF
14,TRBV11-2,TRBJ1-4,CASSTGLRSEKLFF
13,TRBV18,TRBJ1-5,CASSSSVTQPQHF
13,TRBV30,TRBJ1-1,CAWSRDRDTEAFF
14,TRBV18,TRBJ2-5,CASSPGTGGETQYF
15,TRBV29-1,TRBJ1-1,CSVKEWAQGDTEAFF
15,TRBV5-4,TRBJ1-2,CASSPSNRASYGYTF
12,TRBV6-5,TRBJ2-3,CASSYSRDTQYF
18,TRBV27,TRBJ2-7,CASSFRIVPDRDLYEQYF
14,TRBV4-2,TRBJ2-1,CASSQRLAVDEQFF
14,TRBV5-4,TRBJ2-5,CASSPVREGETQYF
10,TRBV6-1,TRBJ2-5,CASQQETQYF
14,TRBV18,TRBJ1-4,CASSPGGPNEKLFF
17,TRBV4-1,TRBJ2-1,CASSQLAGAGAYNEQFF
13,TRBV28,TRBJ2-5,CASVERPRETQYF
13,TRBV14,TRBJ2-2,CASSQVNTGELFF